This is a list of T cell receptor beta chains from one sample in a study of T cell repertoires in cytomegalovirus infection. TCRdb itself ran the reads through MiXCR, one entry per CDR3 protein. The sample has hundreds of thousands of distinct CDR3 sequences, 30% to 40% seen once. These receptors are not linked to any known antigen. This specimen consisted of cultured CD8+ T cells from PBMCs, obtained from culture after CMV antigen stimulation. The receptors here all came from a human donor in good health (CMV status not recorded). Some clones in this sample may be carry-over from other donors' samples. Each CDR3 is given with its conserved first and last residue. D genes are given only for firm matches. Clone size is stated in some rows and not others, as once, few, many or a class when expanded.

d_gene: TRBD1; j_gene: TRBJ1-1; v_gene: TRBV11-2; abundance: .; CDR3aa: CASSQWTGGGGNTEAFF; CDR3nt: TGTGCCAGCAGCCAGTGGACAGGGGGCGGTGGGAACACTGAAGCTTTCTTT
d_gene: TRBD2; j_gene: TRBJ2-7; v_gene: TRBV6-5; abundance: .; CDR3aa: CASSPGLADPYEQYF; CDR3nt: TGTGCCAGCAGTCCTGGACTAGCCGATCCCTACGAGCAGTACTTC
d_gene: .; j_gene: TRBJ1-2; v_gene: TRBV6-6; abundance: .; CDR3aa: CASSLRPITAIYGYTF; CDR3nt: TGTGCCAGCAGTTTGAGACCCATAACAGCGATCTATGGCTACACCTTC
d_gene: TRBD1; j_gene: TRBJ2-7; v_gene: TRBV18; abundance: .; CDR3aa: CASSPSGTGFSYEQYF; CDR3nt: TGTGCCAGCTCACCTTCCGGGACAGGCTTCTCCTACGAGCAGTACTTC
d_gene: TRBD2; j_gene: TRBJ2-2; v_gene: TRBV6-1; abundance: .; CDR3aa: CASSGLAGGSNTGELFF; CDR3nt: TGTGCCAGCAGTGGACTAGCGGGGGGATCGAACACCGGGGAGCTGTTTTTT
d_gene: .; j_gene: TRBJ2-3; v_gene: TRBV7-9; abundance: many; CDR3aa: CASSLEGRGPYTQYF; CDR3nt: TGTGCCAGCAGCTTAGAAGGGCGGGGGCCTTATACGCAGTATTTT
d_gene: .; j_gene: TRBJ1-5; v_gene: TRBV27; abundance: many; CDR3aa: CASSLSSSLNQPQHF; CDR3nt: TGTGCCAGCAGTTTATCGTCTTCCCTCAATCAGCCCCAGCATTTT
d_gene: .; j_gene: TRBJ2-5; v_gene: TRBV28; abundance: few; CDR3aa: CASYRYQETQYF; CDR3nt: TGTGCCAGCTACAGGTACCAAGAGACCCAGTACTTC
d_gene: .; j_gene: TRBJ2-3; v_gene: TRBV27; abundance: .; CDR3aa: CASSLGGLRTDTQYF; CDR3nt: TGTGCCAGCAGTTTAGGGGGGCTCCGGACAGATACGCAGTATTTT
d_gene: .; j_gene: TRBJ1-5; v_gene: TRBV12-5; abundance: .; CDR3aa: CASGVGGGNQPQHF; CDR3nt: TGTGCTAGTGGTGTCGGGGGGGGGAATCAGCCCCAGCATTTT
d_gene: .; j_gene: TRBJ2-2; v_gene: TRBV10-3; abundance: .; CDR3aa: CAIWDPNTGELFF; CDR3nt: TGTGCCATCTGGGACCCGAACACCGGGGAGCTGTTTTTT
d_gene: .; j_gene: TRBJ1-2; v_gene: TRBV19; abundance: once; CDR3aa: CASSIAGAYGYTF; CDR3nt: TGTGCCAGTAGTATAGCTGGCGCGTATGGCTACACCTTC
d_gene: .; j_gene: TRBJ2-1; v_gene: TRBV2; abundance: few; CDR3aa: CASSARGGSNEQFF; CDR3nt: TGTGCCAGCTCGGCGAGGGGAGGTTCGAATGAGCAGTTCTTC
d_gene: .; j_gene: TRBJ1-2; v_gene: TRBV4-1; abundance: .; CDR3aa: CASSQDRGGAAGYTF; CDR3nt: TGCGCCAGCAGCCAAGATCGGGGAGGGGCGGCGGGCTACACCTTC
d_gene: .; j_gene: TRBJ1-2; v_gene: TRBV28; abundance: few; CDR3aa: CASSLSAGRDYGYTF; CDR3nt: TGTGCCAGCAGTTTATCGGCAGGGAGGGACTATGGCTACACCTTC
d_gene: TRBD2; j_gene: TRBJ2-1; v_gene: TRBV7-6; abundance: few; CDR3aa: CASSQSGVFEQFF; CDR3nt: TGTGCCAGCAGCCAGAGCGGGGTATTTGAGCAGTTCTTC
d_gene: .; j_gene: TRBJ1-1; v_gene: TRBV20-1; abundance: .; CDR3aa: CSAPGRAGADTEAFF; CDR3nt: TGCAGTGCCCCAGGCAGGGCGGGGGCGGACACTGAAGCTTTCTTT
d_gene: TRBD1; j_gene: TRBJ2-1; v_gene: TRBV5-5; abundance: few; CDR3aa: CASSLGQGVDHEQFF; CDR3nt: TGTGCCAGCAGCCTAGGACAGGGGGTAGACCATGAGCAGTTCTTC
d_gene: .; j_gene: TRBJ2-7; v_gene: TRBV6-1; abundance: medium-sized; CDR3aa: CASSDYWTSEQYF; CDR3nt: TGTGCCAGCAGTGATTACTGGACATCCGAGCAGTACTTC
d_gene: TRBD1; j_gene: TRBJ1-6; v_gene: TRBV20-1; abundance: .; CDR3aa: CSASHGTGAVSSYNSPLHF; CDR3nt: TGCAGTGCTAGCCACGGGACAGGGGCCGTGAGCTCCTATAATTCACCCCTCCACTTT
d_gene: .; j_gene: TRBJ1-1; v_gene: TRBV6-1; abundance: .; CDR3aa: CASHLTQAFF; CDR3nt: TGTGCCAGCCATCTCACACAAGCTTTCTTT
d_gene: .; j_gene: TRBJ2-3; v_gene: TRBV12-3/TRBV12-4; abundance: many; CDR3aa: CASSSLNSESTDTQYF; CDR3nt: TGTGCCAGCAGCTCGTTAAATAGCGAGAGCACAGATACGCAGTATTTT
d_gene: .; j_gene: TRBJ1-2; v_gene: TRBV27; abundance: few; CDR3aa: CASRGGESYTF; CDR3nt: TGTGCCAGCCGGGGAGGGGAGAGCTACACCTTC
d_gene: TRBD1; j_gene: TRBJ1-1; v_gene: TRBV6-1; abundance: .; CDR3aa: CVSTRTGVNTEAFF; CDR3nt: TGTGTCAGCACGCGGACAGGGGTGAACACTGAAGCTTTCTTT
d_gene: .; j_gene: TRBJ1-3; v_gene: TRBV6-5; abundance: .; CDR3aa: CASSYSVLGGGNTIYF; CDR3nt: TGTGCCAGCAGTTACTCTGTGCTGGGGGGTGGAAACACCATATATTTT
d_gene: .; j_gene: TRBJ2-4; v_gene: TRBV5-4; abundance: .; CDR3aa: CASSLAADIQYF; CDR3nt: TGTGCCAGCAGCTTGGCCGCCGACATTCAGTACTTC
d_gene: TRBD2; j_gene: TRBJ2-2; v_gene: TRBV29-1; abundance: few; CDR3aa: CSVDRGGLAANTGELFF; CDR3nt: TGCAGCGTTGACAGGGGGGGACTAGCGGCTAACACCGGGGAGCTGTTTTTT
d_gene: .; j_gene: TRBJ2-2; v_gene: TRBV14; abundance: few; CDR3aa: CASSQGMRSNTGELFF; CDR3nt: TGTGCCAGCAGCCAAGGGATGCGATCGAACACCGGGGAGCTGTTTTTT
d_gene: TRBD2; j_gene: TRBJ2-1; v_gene: TRBV12-5; abundance: many; CDR3aa: CASALAGVHNEQFF; CDR3nt: TGTGCTAGTGCCTTAGCGGGGGTTCACAATGAGCAGTTCTTC
d_gene: .; j_gene: TRBJ1-1; v_gene: TRBV28; abundance: once; CDR3aa: CASSTSLGTEAFF; CDR3nt: TGTGCCAGCAGTACTTCATTGGGGACTGAAGCTTTCTTT
d_gene: .; j_gene: TRBJ2-7; v_gene: TRBV7-6; abundance: .; CDR3aa: CASSGSGGAEQYF; CDR3nt: TGTGCCAGCAGCGGGAGTGGGGGAGCCGAGCAGTACTTC
d_gene: .; j_gene: TRBJ1-2; v_gene: TRBV10-3; abundance: .; CDR3aa: CATLPGHPYGYTF; CDR3nt: TGTGCCACTCTACCGGGACACCCCTATGGCTACACCTTC
d_gene: .; j_gene: TRBJ2-3; v_gene: TRBV7-8; abundance: many; CDR3aa: CASSSGTTFTDTQYF; CDR3nt: TGTGCCAGCAGCTCCGGGACCACGTTCACAGATACGCAGTATTTT
d_gene: .; j_gene: TRBJ2-7; v_gene: TRBV7-2; abundance: few; CDR3aa: CASSSSTSYEQYF; CDR3nt: TGTGCCAGCAGCTCTTCTACCTCCTACGAGCAGTACTTC
d_gene: TRBD1; j_gene: TRBJ1-2; v_gene: TRBV27; abundance: few; CDR3aa: CASSVGQGGLHTF; CDR3nt: TGTGCCAGCAGTGTAGGACAGGGTGGGCTTCACACCTTC
d_gene: .; j_gene: TRBJ1-1; v_gene: TRBV5-4; abundance: .; CDR3aa: CASSLVRESMNTEAFF; CDR3nt: TGTGCCAGCAGCTTGGTCCGGGAATCCATGAACACTGAAGCTTTCTTT
d_gene: .; j_gene: TRBJ2-7; v_gene: TRBV2; abundance: .; CDR3aa: CAVSVLSEQYF; CDR3nt: TGTGCCGTCAGTGTACTGAGCGAGCAGTACTTC
d_gene: .; j_gene: TRBJ1-5; v_gene: TRBV12-3/TRBV12-4; abundance: few; CDR3aa: CASSPEDRVTNQPQHF; CDR3nt: TGTGCCAGCAGTCCGGAGGACAGAGTCACTAATCAGCCCCAGCATTTT
d_gene: .; j_gene: TRBJ1-2; v_gene: TRBV6-2/TRBV6-3; abundance: .; CDR3aa: CASNLRAYYGYTF; CDR3nt: TGTGCCAGCAACCTGAGGGCCTATTATGGCTACACCTTC
d_gene: .; j_gene: TRBJ2-1; v_gene: TRBV27; abundance: once; CDR3aa: CASSRLRDTAYNEQFF; CDR3nt: TGTGCCAGCAGCCGCCTAAGAGATACAGCCTACAATGAGCAGTTCTTC
d_gene: .; j_gene: TRBJ2-5; v_gene: TRBV11-2; abundance: .; CDR3aa: CASSLGRGGGEYQETQYF; CDR3nt: TGTGCCAGCAGCTTAGGGCGGGGTGGGGGCGAGTACCAAGAGACCCAGTACTTC
d_gene: TRBD1; j_gene: TRBJ2-2; v_gene: TRBV19; abundance: .; CDR3aa: CASSTDRDREYTGELFF; CDR3nt: TGTGCCAGTAGTACAGACCGGGACAGGGAATACACCGGGGAGCTGTTTTTT
d_gene: .; j_gene: TRBJ2-1; v_gene: TRBV6-6; abundance: .; CDR3aa: CASSYALLSYNEQFF; CDR3nt: TGTGCCAGCAGTTACGCCCTCCTCTCCTACAATGAGCAGTTCTTC
d_gene: .; j_gene: TRBJ2-1; v_gene: TRBV7-9; abundance: few; CDR3aa: CASSSRLPGLF; CDR3nt: TGTGCCAGCAGCTCTAGACTCCCCGGCCTCTTC
d_gene: TRBD1; j_gene: TRBJ2-1; v_gene: TRBV19; abundance: few; CDR3aa: CASNRQGADNEQFF; CDR3nt: TGTGCCAGTAACCGACAGGGGGCCGACAATGAGCAGTTCTTC
d_gene: TRBD2; j_gene: TRBJ2-3; v_gene: TRBV15; abundance: .; CDR3aa: CATSRVPAGGSTDTQYF; CDR3nt: TGTGCCACCAGCAGAGTTCCAGCGGGGGGTAGCACAGATACGCAGTATTTT
d_gene: .; j_gene: TRBJ2-2; v_gene: TRBV13; abundance: .; CDR3aa: CASSSGMTGELFF; CDR3nt: TGTGCCAGCAGCAGTGGGATGACCGGGGAGCTGTTTTTT
d_gene: .; j_gene: TRBJ1-6; v_gene: TRBV5-6; abundance: .; CDR3aa: CASSLAGRNSPLHF; CDR3nt: TGTGCCAGCAGCTTGGCCGGGAGAAATTCACCCCTCCACTTT
d_gene: .; j_gene: TRBJ2-1; v_gene: TRBV7-2; abundance: many; CDR3aa: CASSTRTQNEQFF; CDR3nt: TGTGCCAGCAGCACGCGGACTCAAAATGAGCAGTTCTTC
d_gene: .; j_gene: TRBJ2-1; v_gene: TRBV4-1; abundance: .; CDR3aa: CASSQAAGASSYNEQFF; CDR3nt: TGCGCCAGCAGCCAAGCGGCGGGGGCCAGCTCCTACAATGAGCAGTTCTTC
d_gene: TRBD1; j_gene: TRBJ2-1; v_gene: TRBV4-2; abundance: .; CDR3aa: CASSQTGTGRDEQFF; CDR3nt: TGTGCCAGCAGCCAAACCGGGACAGGGCGTGATGAGCAGTTCTTC
d_gene: TRBD1; j_gene: TRBJ1-1; v_gene: TRBV27; abundance: .; CDR3aa: CASSLWQGAEAFF; CDR3nt: TGTGCCAGCAGTTTATGGCAGGGGGCTGAAGCTTTCTTT
d_gene: .; j_gene: TRBJ2-1; v_gene: TRBV7-6; abundance: .; CDR3aa: CASSARHNEQFF; CDR3nt: TGTGCCAGCAGCGCCAGACACAATGAGCAGTTCTTC
d_gene: .; j_gene: TRBJ1-5; v_gene: TRBV4-1; abundance: .; CDR3aa: CASSQGGHLSNQPQHF; CDR3nt: TGCGCCAGCAGCCAAGGCGGACACCTTAGCAATCAGCCCCAGCATTTT
d_gene: TRBD1; j_gene: TRBJ1-5; v_gene: TRBV2; abundance: .; CDR3aa: CASSDFRDRGTNQPQHF; CDR3nt: TGTGCCAGCAGTGATTTCCGGGACAGGGGCACCAATCAGCCCCAGCATTTT
d_gene: .; j_gene: TRBJ1-1; v_gene: TRBV6-2/TRBV6-3; abundance: few; CDR3aa: CASSYPRGTVNTEAFF; CDR3nt: TGTGCCAGCAGTTACCCTCGTGGGACGGTGAACACTGAAGCTTTCTTT
d_gene: .; j_gene: TRBJ1-1; v_gene: TRBV12-3/TRBV12-4; abundance: few; CDR3aa: CASVFPGLKNTEAFF; CDR3nt: TGTGCCAGCGTATTCCCGGGACTCAAGAACACTGAAGCTTTCTTT
d_gene: .; j_gene: TRBJ2-1; v_gene: TRBV7-6; abundance: many; CDR3aa: CASSFYQGDEQFF; CDR3nt: TGTGCCAGCAGCTTTTATCAAGGAGATGAGCAGTTCTTC
d_gene: .; j_gene: TRBJ1-4; v_gene: TRBV7-9; abundance: .; CDR3aa: CASSLPLLEKLFF; CDR3nt: TGTGCCAGCAGCTTACCCCTCCTCGAAAAACTGTTTTTT